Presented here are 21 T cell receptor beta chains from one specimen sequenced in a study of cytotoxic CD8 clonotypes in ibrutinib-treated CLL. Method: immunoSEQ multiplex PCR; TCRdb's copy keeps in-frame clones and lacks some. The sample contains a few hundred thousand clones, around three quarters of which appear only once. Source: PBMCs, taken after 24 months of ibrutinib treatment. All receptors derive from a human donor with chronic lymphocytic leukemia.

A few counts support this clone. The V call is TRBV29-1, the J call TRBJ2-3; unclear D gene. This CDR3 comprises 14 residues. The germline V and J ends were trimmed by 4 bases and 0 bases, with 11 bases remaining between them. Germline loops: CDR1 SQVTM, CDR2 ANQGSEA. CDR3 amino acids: CSVVSRPSTDTQYF. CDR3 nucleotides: TGCAGCGTTGTGAGCAGGCCAAGCACAGATACGCAGTATTTT.

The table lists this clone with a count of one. CDR3 sequence (DNA): TGCAGCGTGGGGGACCAGGCCAAAAACTATGGCTACACCTTC. This sequence encodes CSVGDQAKNYGYTF. V gene TRBV29-1 combines with J gene TRBJ1-2; the D gene is possibly TRBD1 (5 bases). This CDR3 contains 14 residues. Trimming cost V 6 bases and J 2 bases, with 16 bases left between them. Germline lookup yields CDR1 SQVTM and CDR2 ANQGSEA.

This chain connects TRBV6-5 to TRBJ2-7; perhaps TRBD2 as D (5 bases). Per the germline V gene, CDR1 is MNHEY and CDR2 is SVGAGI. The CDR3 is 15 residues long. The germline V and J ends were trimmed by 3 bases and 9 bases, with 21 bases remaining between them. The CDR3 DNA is TGTGCCAGCAGTTATTTCAGTTTTTCAGCGGCAGGGCAGTACTTC. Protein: CASSYFSFSAAGQYF.

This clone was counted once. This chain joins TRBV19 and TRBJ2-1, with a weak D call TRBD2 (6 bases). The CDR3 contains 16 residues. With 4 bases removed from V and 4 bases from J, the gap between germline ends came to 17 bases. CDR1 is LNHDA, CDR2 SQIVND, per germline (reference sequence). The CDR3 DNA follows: TGTGCCAGTAGTAGGGGAGAAGGCGGGAAGTACAATGAGCAGTTCTTC. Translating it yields CASSRGEGGKYNEQFF.

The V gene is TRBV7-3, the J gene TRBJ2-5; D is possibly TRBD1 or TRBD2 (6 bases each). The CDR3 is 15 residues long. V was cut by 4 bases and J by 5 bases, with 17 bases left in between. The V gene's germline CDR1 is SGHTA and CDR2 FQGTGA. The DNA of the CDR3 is TGTGCCAGCAGCTCCAACGGAGGGGGGTTGGAGACCCAGTACTTC. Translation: CASSSNGGGLETQYF.

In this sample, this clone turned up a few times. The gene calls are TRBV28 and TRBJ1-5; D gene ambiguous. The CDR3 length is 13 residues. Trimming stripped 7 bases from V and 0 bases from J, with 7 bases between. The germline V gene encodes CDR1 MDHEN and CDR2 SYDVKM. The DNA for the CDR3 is TGTGCCAGCACCCGTTATAGCAATCAGCCCCAGCATTTT. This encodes CASTRYSNQPQHF.

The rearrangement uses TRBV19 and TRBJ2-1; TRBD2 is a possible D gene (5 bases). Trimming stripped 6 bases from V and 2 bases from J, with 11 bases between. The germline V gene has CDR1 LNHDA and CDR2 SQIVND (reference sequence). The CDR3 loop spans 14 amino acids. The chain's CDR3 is CASRAGSPYNEQFF. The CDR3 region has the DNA TGTGCCAGTAGGGCGGGCTCACCCTACAATGAGCAGTTCTTC.

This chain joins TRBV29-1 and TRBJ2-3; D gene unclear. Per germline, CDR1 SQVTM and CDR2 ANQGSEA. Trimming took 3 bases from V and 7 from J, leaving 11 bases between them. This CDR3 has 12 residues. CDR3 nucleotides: TGCAGCGTTGACGGGTTCTCTTATACGCAGTATTTT. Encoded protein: CSVDGFSYTQYF.

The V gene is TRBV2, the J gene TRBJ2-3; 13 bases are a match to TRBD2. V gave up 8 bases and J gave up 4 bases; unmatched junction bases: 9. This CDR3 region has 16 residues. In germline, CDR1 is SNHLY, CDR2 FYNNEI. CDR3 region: CASWVTSGRGPDTQYF. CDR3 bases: TGTGCCAGCTGGGTTACTAGCGGGAGGGGCCCAGATACGCAGTATTTT.

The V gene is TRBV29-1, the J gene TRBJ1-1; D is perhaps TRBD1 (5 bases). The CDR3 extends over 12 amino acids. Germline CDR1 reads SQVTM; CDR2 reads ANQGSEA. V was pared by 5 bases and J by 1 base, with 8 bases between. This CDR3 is CSVRTTNTEAFF. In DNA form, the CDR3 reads TGCAGCGTTCGGACAACGAACACTGAAGCTTTCTTT.

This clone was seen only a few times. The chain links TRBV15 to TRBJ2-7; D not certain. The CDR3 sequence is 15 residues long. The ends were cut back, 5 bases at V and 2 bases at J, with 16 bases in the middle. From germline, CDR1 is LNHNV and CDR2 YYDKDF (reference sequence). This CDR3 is CATSGRTEPAYEQYF. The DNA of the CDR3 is TGTGCCACCAGCGGTAGGACGGAACCTGCCTACGAGCAGTACTTC.

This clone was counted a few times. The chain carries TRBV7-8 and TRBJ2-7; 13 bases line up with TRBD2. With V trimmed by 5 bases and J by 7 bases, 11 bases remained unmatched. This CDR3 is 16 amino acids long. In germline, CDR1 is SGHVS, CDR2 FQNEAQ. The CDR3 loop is CASSPTGTSGTGEQYF. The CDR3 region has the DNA TGTGCCAGCAGCCCCACCGGGACTAGCGGGACAGGGGAGCAGTACTTC.

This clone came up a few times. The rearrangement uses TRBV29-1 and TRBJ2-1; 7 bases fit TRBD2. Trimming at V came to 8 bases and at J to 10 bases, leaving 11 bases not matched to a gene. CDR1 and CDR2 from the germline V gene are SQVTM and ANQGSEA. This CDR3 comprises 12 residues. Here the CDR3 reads CSRGDPGGEQFF. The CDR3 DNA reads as TGCAGCCGTGGGGACCCCGGGGGGGAGCAGTTCTTC.

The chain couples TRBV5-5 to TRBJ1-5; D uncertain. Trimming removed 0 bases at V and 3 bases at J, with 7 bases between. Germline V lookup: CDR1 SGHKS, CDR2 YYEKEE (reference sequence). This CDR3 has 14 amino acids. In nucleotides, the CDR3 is TGTGCCAGCAGCTTGGTTTTATACAATCAGCCCCAGCATTTT. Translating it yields CASSLVLYNQPQHF.

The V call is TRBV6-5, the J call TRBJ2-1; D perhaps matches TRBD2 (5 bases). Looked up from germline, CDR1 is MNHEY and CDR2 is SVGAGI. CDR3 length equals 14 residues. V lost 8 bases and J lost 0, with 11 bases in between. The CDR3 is CASGQRSSYNEQFF. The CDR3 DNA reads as TGTGCCAGCGGTCAGCGGTCCTCCTACAATGAGCAGTTCTTC.

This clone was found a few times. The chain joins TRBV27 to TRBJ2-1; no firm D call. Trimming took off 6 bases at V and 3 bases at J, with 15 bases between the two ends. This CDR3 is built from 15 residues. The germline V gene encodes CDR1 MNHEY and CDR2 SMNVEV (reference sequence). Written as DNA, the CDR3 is TGTGCCAGCAGGATGGATAGCAATCTCTACAATGAGCAGTTCTTC. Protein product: CASRMDSNLYNEQFF.

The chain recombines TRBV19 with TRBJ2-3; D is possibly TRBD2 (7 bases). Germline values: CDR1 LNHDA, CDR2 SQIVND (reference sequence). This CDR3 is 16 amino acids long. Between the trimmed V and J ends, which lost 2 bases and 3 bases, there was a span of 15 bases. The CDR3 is CASSIFSGGRTDTQYF. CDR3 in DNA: TGTGCCAGTAGTATATTCTCCGGGGGGCGGACAGATACGCAGTATTTT.

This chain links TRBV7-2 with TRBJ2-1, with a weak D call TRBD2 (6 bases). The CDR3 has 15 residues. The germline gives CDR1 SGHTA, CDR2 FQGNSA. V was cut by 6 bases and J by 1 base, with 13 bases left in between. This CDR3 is CASRLAGISYNEQFF. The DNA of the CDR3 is TGTGCCAGCAGACTCGCGGGAATTTCCTACAATGAGCAGTTCTTC.

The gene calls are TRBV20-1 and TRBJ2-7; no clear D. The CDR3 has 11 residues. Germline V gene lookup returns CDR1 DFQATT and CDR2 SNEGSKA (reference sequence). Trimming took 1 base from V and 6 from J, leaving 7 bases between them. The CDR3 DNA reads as TGCAGTGCTAGAGGAGGCTCCGAGCAGTACTTC. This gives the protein CSARGGSEQYF.

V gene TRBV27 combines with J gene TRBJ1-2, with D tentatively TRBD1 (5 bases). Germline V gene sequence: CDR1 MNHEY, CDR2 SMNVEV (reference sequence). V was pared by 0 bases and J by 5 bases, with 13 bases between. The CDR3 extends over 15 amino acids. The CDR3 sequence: CASSLSGLYKYGYTF. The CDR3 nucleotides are TGTGCCAGCAGTTTATCGGGACTTTACAAGTATGGCTACACCTTC.

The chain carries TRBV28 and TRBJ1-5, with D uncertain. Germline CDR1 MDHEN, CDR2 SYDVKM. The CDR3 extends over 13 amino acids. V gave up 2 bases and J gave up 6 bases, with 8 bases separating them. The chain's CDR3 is CASSLNPAQPQHF. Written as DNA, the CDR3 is TGTGCCAGCAGTTTAAATCCGGCTCAGCCCCAGCATTTT.